These 26 T cell receptor beta chains share one sample of origin, sequenced in a study of T cells after yellow fever vaccination. Each CDR3 protein gets one entry after TCRdb re-called the 5' RACE reads with MiXCR. The table lists approximately 510,000 distinct CDR3 sequences, 21% of them singletons. The specimen comprised PBMCs, sampled approximately 22 days after the first yellow fever vaccination. Receptors were obtained from a young man who received the YFV17D yellow fever vaccine.

This chain joins TRBV7-2 and TRBJ1-2, with D possibly matching TRBD1 (6 bases). CDR1 and CDR2 (germline): SGHTA, FQGNSA. Between the trimmed V and J ends, which lost 4 bases and 6 bases, there was a span of 15 bases. This CDR3 region has 14 residues. The CDR3 DNA reads TGTGCCAGCAGCTATACGACGGGGGCGGATGGCTACACCTTC. Protein: CASSYTTGADGYTF.

The table lists this clonotype with a few counts. This rearrangement joins TRBV7-2 to TRBJ1-5; no definite D call. Trimming stripped 3 bases from V and 3 bases from J, with 12 bases between. Germline CDR1 is SGHTA and CDR2 is FQGNSA. The CDR3 is made up of 15 amino acids. CDR3 in amino acids: CASSLEFGVNQPQHF. The CDR3, as DNA: TGTGCCAGCAGCTTGGAGTTTGGAGTCAATCAGCCCCAGCATTTT.

The J gene is TRBJ1-2, the V gene TRBV5-1, with D possibly TRBD1 on 6 matching bases. The CDR3 consists of 13 residues. V was clipped by 3 bases and J by 8 bases, with 14 bases between them. CDR1 and CDR2 (germline): SGHRS, YFSETQ. The CDR3 here is CASSWTEDGGYTF. CDR3 DNA sequence: TGCGCCAGCAGCTGGACAGAGGATGGGGGCTACACCTTC.

This chain uses TRBV3-1 with TRBJ2-2; D ambiguous. Trimming took off 2 bases at V and 0 bases at J, with 10 bases between the two ends. Per the germline V gene, CDR1 is LGHDT and CDR2 is YNNKEL (reference sequence). The CDR3 totals 16 residues. The CDR3 coding sequence is TGTGCCAGCAGCCAACGCGTCAGAGCGAACACCGGGGAGCTGTTTTTT. Its translation is CASSQRVRANTGELFF.

The CDR3 reads CASRPQDRGAYEQYF. The CDR3 DNA sequence: TGTGCCAGCCGCCCCCAGGACAGGGGCGCCTACGAGCAGTACTTC. The genes are TRBV6-1 and TRBJ2-7; 9 bases fit TRBD1. The CDR3 totals 15 residues. V lost 8 bases to trimming and J lost 2 bases; unmatched junction nucleotides: 10. Germline loops: CDR1 MNHNS, CDR2 SASEGT.

This clonotype showed up just a few times. The chain links TRBV5-4 to TRBJ1-2; TRBD1 might be the D (5 bases). Germline V CDR1 and CDR2: SGHNT, YYREEE (reference sequence). V was cut by 0 bases and J by 1 base, with 13 bases left in between. The CDR3 length is 16 residues. In DNA, the CDR3 is TGTGCCAGCAGCTTGGGATCCCAGGGTCGTAACTATGGCTACACCTTC. Amino acid sequence: CASSLGSQGRNYGYTF.

This chain uses TRBV18 with TRBJ1-5; unclear D gene. Per the germline V gene, CDR1 is KGHSH and CDR2 is LQKENI. The CDR3 runs to 16 residues. V shed 6 bases and J shed 3 bases, with 18 bases lying between them. DNA of the CDR3: TGTGCCAGCTCCCCTAAGACGCTCAGGTTCAATCAGCCCCAGCATTTT. It encodes CASSPKTLRFNQPQHF.

V gene TRBV6-1 combines with J gene TRBJ2-7; 12 nucleotides line up with TRBD2. CDR3 length: 17 residues. Looked up from germline, CDR1 is MNHNS and CDR2 is SASEGT. V was pared by 6 bases and J by 0 bases, with 9 bases of the junction left unmatched. The CDR3 sequence is CASSKTSGGLSSYEQYF. The CDR3 coding sequence is TGTGCCAGCAGCAAGACTAGCGGGGGTCTTAGCTCCTACGAGCAGTACTTC.

This clonotype turned up a few times. V usage is TRBV7-2 and J usage is TRBJ2-1, with 9 bases identical to TRBD1. This CDR3 contains 15 residues. Unmatched junction bases numbered 7, after V lost 3 bases and J lost 7 bases. Germline-derived CDR1 and CDR2 are SGHTA and FQGNSA. The CDR3 loop reads CASSFDRGNINEQFF. The CDR3 bases are TGTGCCAGCAGCTTCGACAGGGGGAATATTAATGAGCAGTTCTTC.

This clonotype appeared a few times. V gene TRBV5-1 combines with J gene TRBJ2-5, with 9 bases identical to TRBD2. The V gene end was trimmed by 4 bases and the J gene end by 3 bases; junction bases not matched to a gene: 7. Looked up from germline, CDR1 is SGHRS and CDR2 is YFSETQ. The CDR3 consists of 15 residues. CDR3 loop: CASSPGLAPKETQYF. In nucleotides, the CDR3 is TGCGCCAGCAGCCCGGGACTAGCTCCGAAAGAGACCCAGTACTTC.

This chain connects TRBV4-1 to TRBJ1-1; the D gene is possibly TRBD1 (5 bases). Trimming removed 0 bases at V and 6 bases at J, with 14 bases between. This CDR3 contains 15 residues. Germline V CDR1 and CDR2: MGHRA, YSYEKL. In nucleotides, the CDR3 is TGCGCCAGCAGCCAAGAAGCAGGGTTCGTCGCTGAAGCTTTCTTT. Translation: CASSQEAGFVAEAFF.

In its sample, this clonotype was seen a few times. The chain is built from TRBV27 and TRBJ2-2; D not certain. Trimming took 8 bases from V and 9 from J, leaving 1 base between them. In germline, CDR1 is MNHEY, CDR2 SMNVEV (reference sequence). The CDR3 contains 8 residues. The CDR3 loop is CASRELFF. CDR3 nucleotide sequence: TGTGCCAGCCGGGAGCTGTTTTTT.

This clonotype was counted between two and nine times. The V gene is TRBV5-1, the J gene TRBJ2-7, with 14 bases lining up with TRBD2. Germline CDR1 and CDR2: SGHRS and YFSETQ. This CDR3 has 16 amino acids. V trimming: 0 bases; J trimming: 4 bases; junction bases outside the gene matches: 3. This CDR3 reads CASSLGRTSGGYEQYF. The CDR3, as DNA: TGCGCCAGCAGCTTGGGGAGGACTAGCGGGGGGTACGAGCAGTACTTC.

The gene calls are TRBV24-1 and TRBJ2-1, with D tentatively TRBD1 (5 bases). Trimming removed 11 bases at V and 0 bases at J, with 16 bases between. CDR3 length: 15 amino acids. Per germline, CDR1 KGHDR and CDR2 SFDVKD. CDR3 in amino acids: CAIDSMRFSYNEQFF. The CDR3 DNA sequence: TGTGCCATCGACAGTATGAGATTCTCCTACAATGAGCAGTTCTTC.

The genes are TRBV20-1 and TRBJ2-3, with TRBD1 matching 10 bases. Germline values: CDR1 DFQATT, CDR2 SNEGSKA (reference sequence). V lost 6 bases and J lost 4; bases outside the gene matches: 10. This CDR3 has 15 amino acids. The chain's CDR3 is CSATTGGGSADTQYF. The CDR3 DNA reads as TGCAGTGCAACGACAGGGGGCGGATCAGCAGATACGCAGTATTTT.

This clonotype appeared a few times. V usage is TRBV5-5 and J usage is TRBJ2-7; maybe TRBD1 (7 bases). V dropped 4 bases and J dropped 6 bases, with 20 bases sitting between them. CDR1 is SGHKS and CDR2 is YYEKEE in the germline V gene (reference sequence). The length of the CDR3 is 15 residues. The chain's CDR3 is CASSRAPGGRTEQYV. The CDR3 DNA follows: TGTGCCAGCAGCAGAGCTCCAGGGGGGCGGACCGAGCAGTACGTC.

This clonotype has a handful of counts. The gene calls are TRBV24-1 and TRBJ2-3, with D possibly matching TRBD2 (6 bases). CDR3 length equals 15 residues. Per the germline V gene, CDR1 is KGHDR and CDR2 is SFDVKD. V lost 2 bases and J 4 bases, leaving 12 bases between the germline ends. The CDR3 sequence is CATSDSGSSPDTQYF. In DNA, the CDR3 is TGTGCCACCAGTGATTCCGGGAGTTCACCAGATACGCAGTATTTT.

This chain links TRBV6-5 with TRBJ2-1; possible D gene TRBD2, 5 bases. From germline, CDR1 is MNHEY and CDR2 SVGAGI. V lost 0 bases and J lost 10, with 10 bases in between. This CDR3 contains 13 residues. The CDR3 region is CASSYSGEREQFF. The CDR3 DNA sequence: TGTGCCAGCAGTTACTCTGGCGAGCGGGAGCAGTTCTTC.

This clonotype was seen more than once but under ten times. The chain employs TRBV20-1 and TRBJ2-5, with no clear D. Germline V gene lookup returns CDR1 DFQATT and CDR2 SNEGSKA (reference sequence). This CDR3 is built from 13 residues. V was cut by 3 bases and J by 4 bases, with 12 bases left in between. CDR3 protein: CSASALNVETQYF. The CDR3 region has the DNA TGCAGTGCTAGTGCTCTTAACGTAGAGACCCAGTACTTC.

This clonotype has a handful of counts. This chain connects TRBV10-3 to TRBJ1-2, with D tentatively TRBD1 (6 bases). V was clipped by 0 bases and J by 4 bases, with 12 bases between them. This CDR3 is 15 amino acids long. The germline gives CDR1 ENHRY, CDR2 SYGVKD. The CDR3 here is CAISESGGAGYGYTF. CDR3 nucleotide sequence: TGTGCCATCAGTGAGTCCGGGGGCGCGGGCTATGGCTACACCTTC.

This clonotype was picked up a small number of times. This chain uses TRBV7-2 with TRBJ1-5; D is perhaps TRBD1 (6 bases). This CDR3 has 16 residues. Germline V gene sequence: CDR1 SGHTA, CDR2 FQGNSA. The V end was cut by 1 base, the J end by 9 bases, with 19 bases between. CDR3 sequence (DNA): TGTGCCAGCAGCTTAGGAGGGGGTCCGATTGATCGGCCCCAGCATTTT. Translated: CASSLGGGPIDRPQHF.

This clonotype was seen at least ten times. V gene TRBV9 combines with J gene TRBJ2-1; 9 nucleotides agree with TRBD1. The J segment lost 9 bases and the V segment lost 0 bases, leaving 10 bases of the junction unmatched. This CDR3 spans 16 amino acids. Germline loops: CDR1 SGDLS, CDR2 YYNGEE. The CDR3 spells CASSVVGTGLLGEQFF. CDR3 bases: TGTGCCAGCAGCGTAGTCGGGACAGGGCTATTAGGTGAGCAGTTCTTC. The variable domain in full, with the rest retrieved from reference TRBV9 and TRBJ2-1, is DSGVTQTPKHLITATGQRVTLRCSPRSGDLSVYWYQQSLDQGLQFLIQYYNGEERAKGNILERFSAQQFPDLHSELNLSSLELGDSALYFCASSVVGTGLLGEQFFGPGTRLTVL.

The rearrangement joins TRBV6-2 or TRBV6-3 to TRBJ1-1; D is undetermined. Looked up from germline, CDR1 is MNHEY and CDR2 is SVGEGT. This CDR3 has 14 amino acids. V lost 6 bases to trimming and J lost 4 bases, with 15 bases between them. CDR3 loop: CASRRATTPTEAFF. The CDR3 DNA is TGTGCCAGCAGGAGGGCCACCACCCCCACTGAAGCTTTCTTT.

J is TRBJ1-2 and V is TRBV5-6; D is perhaps TRBD1 (6 bases). Germline CDR1 reads SGHDT; CDR2 reads YYEEEE. Trimming cost V 1 base and J 5 bases, with 18 bases left between them. The CDR3 totals 16 residues. In DNA, the CDR3 is TGTGCCAGCAGCTTGAAACCCTCGACAGGATCTTATGGCTACACCTTC. Protein sequence: CASSLKPSTGSYGYTF. The full variable domain, rest sourced from reference TRBV5-6 and TRBJ1-2, is DAGVTQSPTHLIKTRGQQVTLRCSPKSGHDTVSWYQQALGQGPQFIFQYYEEEERQRGNFPDRFSGHQFPNYSSELNVNALLLGDSALYLCASSLKPSTGSYGYTFGSGTRLTVV.

This clonotype was seen a few times. This chain links TRBV4-1 with TRBJ1-5, with D uncertain. This CDR3 has 15 residues. V was shortened by 4 bases and J by 4 bases, with 14 bases between the two germline ends. CDR1 MGHRA and CDR2 YSYEKL come from the germline V gene. The CDR3 coding sequence is TGCGCCAGCAGCCTCATTGGGGTTCCTAATCAGCCCCAGCATTTT. Translation: CASSLIGVPNQPQHF.

V usage is TRBV18 and J usage is TRBJ2-5; D unclear. Germline CDR1 KGHSH, CDR2 LQKENI. Trimming removed 2 bases at V and 0 bases at J, with 1 base between. This CDR3 comprises 12 residues. DNA of the CDR3: TGTGCCAGCTCACCAGACCAAGAGACCCAGTACTTC. As protein: CASSPDQETQYF.